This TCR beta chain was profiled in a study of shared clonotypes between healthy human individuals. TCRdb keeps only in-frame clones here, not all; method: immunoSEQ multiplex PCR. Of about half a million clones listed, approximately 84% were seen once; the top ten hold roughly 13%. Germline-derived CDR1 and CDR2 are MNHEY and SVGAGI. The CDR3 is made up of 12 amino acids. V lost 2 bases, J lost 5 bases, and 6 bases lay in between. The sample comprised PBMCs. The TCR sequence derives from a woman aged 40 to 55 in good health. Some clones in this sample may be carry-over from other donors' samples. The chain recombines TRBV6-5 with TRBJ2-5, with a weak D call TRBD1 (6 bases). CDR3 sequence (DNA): TGTGCCAGCAGTTACAGGGGGGAGACCCAGTACTTC. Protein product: CASSYRGETQYF.